The T cell receptor (beta chain) described here comes from a study of post-analysis software for immune sequencing data (dated by TCRdb to the mid-2010s). Describing the broader study: Recorded disease courses included relapsing-remitting, secondary progressive and progressive-relapsing multiple sclerosis, with some patients lacking subtype annotation. The patient repertoires were set against around eleven previously published healthy control repertoires from donors whose ages ranged from roughly 6 to 25 years. A subset of samples was prepared in parallel using single-end sample barcoding, then pooled and co-amplified after Illumina adapter ligation.

Libraries were built with PCR. Reads for this sample came from an Illumina HiSeq 2500. Unique molecular identifiers were incorporated into TCR beta cDNA libraries to reduce PCR and sequencing biases. Per 1 to 10 million input T cells, 500,000 or so cDNA molecules were obtained, such that each molecule approximated one T cell. The patient libraries were prepared and sequenced with the same protocol used for the earlier healthy control dataset. Within a given batch, samples were prepared together, multiplexed and sequenced on the same HiSeq lane. The paper's data handling went like this. MIGEC handled the raw barcoded reads, throwing out single-read molecular identifier groups before consensus assembly and CDR3 extraction. VDJtools was used for post-analysis of the clonotype tables, and diversity was normalized by down-sampling every dataset to the size of the smallest sample. Repertoire overlap clustering matched CDR3 amino acid but not nucleotide sequences to correct batch-related cross-sample contamination. The public reads were reanalyzed by TCRdb: fastp trimming at Q25, MiXCR alignment, in-frame beta chains only. Every distinct CDR3 protein forms one entry, paired with its most common genes and DNA. The V and J calls reflect TCRdb's pipeline rather than the authors' work. The sample table shows hundreds of thousands of distinct CDR3 sequences, and around 27% are seen once. The ten largest clones capture roughly 0.54% of the sample.

To demonstrate the VDJtools post-analysis software, the study profiled TCR beta repertoires from the peripheral blood of about 13 young patients with multiple sclerosis. The multiple sclerosis patients were children and adolescents ranging in age from roughly 6 to 15 years. The CDR3 numbers 19 residues from cysteine through phenylalanine. Only the CDR3 region is kept as DNA, spanning 57 bases read in frame from base 1. CDR1 and CDR2, looked up from the germline V gene, are SNHLY and FYNNEI. Trimming accounts for 3 bases at V and 0 bases at J, while the number of junction bases matched to no gene is 6. Overall study outcomes, separate from this receptor: The multiple sclerosis patient group was slightly younger than the control group. Roughly 5 TRBV segments, including TRBV5-6, TRBV5-1 and TRBV20-1, were significantly more frequent in patients than controls. When samples were clustered directly using the F measure, samples prepared in the same batch co-clustered strongly, which prompted a batch-effect correction. Compared with controls, multiple sclerosis patients had significantly lower normalized Chao1 diversity, a finding suggesting substantial peripheral T-cell clonal expansion.

Comments on this clonotype: Its target antigen remains unknown. It has no much larger one-base neighbor in the sample; base qualities were not kept.

The TCR originated in a girl aged 10-17 years with multiple sclerosis. The receptor chain draws on TRBV2 and TRBJ2-2; TRBD2 lines up with 14 middle nucleotides. The sequenced sample consisted of blood. The nucleotide sequence reads TGTGCCAGCAGTGATGGGGGACTAGCGGGAGTCCCGAACACCGGGGAGCTGTTTTTT. It codes for CASSDGGLAGVPNTGELFF.